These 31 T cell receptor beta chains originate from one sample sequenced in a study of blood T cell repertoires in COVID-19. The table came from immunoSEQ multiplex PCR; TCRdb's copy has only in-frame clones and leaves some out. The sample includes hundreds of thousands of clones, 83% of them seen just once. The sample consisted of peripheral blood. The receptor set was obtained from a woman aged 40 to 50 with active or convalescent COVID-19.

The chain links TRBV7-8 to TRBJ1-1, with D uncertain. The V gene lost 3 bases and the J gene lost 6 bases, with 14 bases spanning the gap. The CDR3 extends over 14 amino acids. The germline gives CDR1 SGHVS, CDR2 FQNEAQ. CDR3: CASSFSWGAAEAFF. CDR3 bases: TGTGCCAGCAGCTTCTCGTGGGGAGCCGCTGAAGCTTTCTTT.

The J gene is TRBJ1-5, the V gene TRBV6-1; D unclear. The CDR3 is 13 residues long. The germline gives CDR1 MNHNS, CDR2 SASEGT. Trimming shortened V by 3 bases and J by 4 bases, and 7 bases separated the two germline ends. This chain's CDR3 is CASSDRGNQPQHF. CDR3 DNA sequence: TGTGCCAGCAGTGACCGAGGGAATCAGCCCCAGCATTTT.

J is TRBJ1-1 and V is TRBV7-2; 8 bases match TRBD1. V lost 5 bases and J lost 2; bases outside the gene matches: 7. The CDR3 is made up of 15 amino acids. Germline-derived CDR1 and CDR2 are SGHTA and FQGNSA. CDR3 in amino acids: CASSPRTGPNTEAFF. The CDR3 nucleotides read TGTGCCAGCAGCCCCAGGACAGGGCCCAACACTGAAGCTTTCTTT.

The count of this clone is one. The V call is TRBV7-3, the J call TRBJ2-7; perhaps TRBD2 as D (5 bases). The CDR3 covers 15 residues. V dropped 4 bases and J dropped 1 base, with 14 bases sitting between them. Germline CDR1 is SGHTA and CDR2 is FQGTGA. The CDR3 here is CASSSPWAGSYEQYF. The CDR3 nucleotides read TGTGCCAGCAGCTCCCCCTGGGCGGGTTCCTACGAGCAGTACTTC.

Here the CDR3 reads CASSGGQANYGYTF. CDR3 nucleotides: TGTGCCAGCTCAGGGGGACAGGCTAACTATGGCTACACCTTC. The chain combines TRBV18 with TRBJ1-2, with 8 positions matching TRBD1. Germline trimming cut 5 bases from V and 0 bases from J; bases unmatched to any gene: 2. This CDR3 spans 14 amino acids. Germline loops: CDR1 KGHSH, CDR2 LQKENI.

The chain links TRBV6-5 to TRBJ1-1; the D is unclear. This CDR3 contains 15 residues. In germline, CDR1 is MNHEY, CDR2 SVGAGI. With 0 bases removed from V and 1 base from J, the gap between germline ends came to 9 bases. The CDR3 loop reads CASSYSRGSNTEAFF. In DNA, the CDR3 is TGTGCCAGCAGTTACTCGAGAGGTTCGAACACTGAAGCTTTCTTT.

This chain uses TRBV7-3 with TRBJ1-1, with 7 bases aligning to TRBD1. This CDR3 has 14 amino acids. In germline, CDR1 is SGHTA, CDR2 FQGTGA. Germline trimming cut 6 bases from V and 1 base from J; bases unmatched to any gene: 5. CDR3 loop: CASSQQGQNTEAFF. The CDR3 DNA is TGTGCCAGCAGTCAACAGGGGCAGAACACTGAAGCTTTCTTT.

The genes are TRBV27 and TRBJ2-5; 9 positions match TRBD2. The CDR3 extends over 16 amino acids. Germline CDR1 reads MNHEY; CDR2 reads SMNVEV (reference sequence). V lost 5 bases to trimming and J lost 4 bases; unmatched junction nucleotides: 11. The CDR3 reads CASSPRGSGSLETQYF. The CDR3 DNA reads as TGTGCCAGCAGTCCCAGGGGTAGCGGGAGTTTAGAGACCCAGTACTTC.

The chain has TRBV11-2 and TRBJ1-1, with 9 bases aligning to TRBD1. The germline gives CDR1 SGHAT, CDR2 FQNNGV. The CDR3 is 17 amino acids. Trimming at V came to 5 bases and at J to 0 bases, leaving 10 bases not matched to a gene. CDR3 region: CASSLRPGQGMNTEAFF. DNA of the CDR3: TGTGCCAGCAGCCTCAGACCCGGACAGGGGATGAACACTGAAGCTTTCTTT. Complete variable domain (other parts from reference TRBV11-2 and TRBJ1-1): EAGVAQSPRYKIIEKRQSVAFWCNPISGHATLYWYQQILGQGPKLLIQFQNNGVVDDSQLPKDRFSAERLKGVDSTLKIQPAKLEDSAVYLCASSLRPGQGMNTEAFFGQGTRLTVV.

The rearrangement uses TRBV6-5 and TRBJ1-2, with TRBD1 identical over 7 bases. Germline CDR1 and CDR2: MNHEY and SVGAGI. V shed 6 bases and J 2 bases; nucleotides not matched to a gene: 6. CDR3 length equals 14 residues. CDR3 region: CASSGQETNYGYTF. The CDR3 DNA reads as TGTGCCAGCAGCGGACAGGAAACGAACTATGGCTACACCTTC.

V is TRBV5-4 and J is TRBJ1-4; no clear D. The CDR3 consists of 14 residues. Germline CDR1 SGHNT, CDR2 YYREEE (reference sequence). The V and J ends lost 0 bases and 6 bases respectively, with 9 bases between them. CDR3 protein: CASSLDGSDEKLFF. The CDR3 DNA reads TGTGCCAGCAGCTTGGACGGGTCAGATGAAAAACTGTTTTTT.

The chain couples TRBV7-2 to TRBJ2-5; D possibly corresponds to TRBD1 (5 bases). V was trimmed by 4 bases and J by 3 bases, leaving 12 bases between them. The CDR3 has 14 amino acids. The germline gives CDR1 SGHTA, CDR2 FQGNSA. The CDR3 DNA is TGTGCCAGCAGCTACGGACACCTAAAAGAGACCCAGTACTTC. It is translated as CASSYGHLKETQYF.

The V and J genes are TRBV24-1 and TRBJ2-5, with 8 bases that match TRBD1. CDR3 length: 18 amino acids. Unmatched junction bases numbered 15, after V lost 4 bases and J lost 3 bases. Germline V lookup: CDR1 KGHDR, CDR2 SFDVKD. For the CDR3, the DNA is TGTGCCACCAGTGACGTAATCGGGACAGGAAAGGGGGAAGAGACCCAGTACTTC. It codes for CATSDVIGTGKGEETQYF.

In DNA form, the CDR3 reads TGTGCCTGGGGGGACTCCCTCCCGAACACTGAAGCTTTCTTT. This translates into CAWGDSLPNTEAFF. The chain joins TRBV30 to TRBJ1-1; a possible D gene is TRBD1 (5 bases). The CDR3 extends over 14 amino acids. Trimming cost V 5 bases and J 1 base, with 14 bases left between them. Germline-derived CDR1 and CDR2 are GTSNPN and SVGIG (reference sequence).

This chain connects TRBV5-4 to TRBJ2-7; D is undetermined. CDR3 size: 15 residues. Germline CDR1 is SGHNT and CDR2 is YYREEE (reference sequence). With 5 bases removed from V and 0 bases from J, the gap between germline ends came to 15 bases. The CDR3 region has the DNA TGTGCCAGCAGGAGCCAGGTGCAGAGCTCCTACGAGCAGTACTTC. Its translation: CASRSQVQSSYEQYF. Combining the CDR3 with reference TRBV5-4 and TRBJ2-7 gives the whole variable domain ETGVTQSPTHLIKTRGQQVTLRCSSQSGHNTVSWYQQALGQGPQFIFQYYREEENGRGNFPPRFSGLQFPNYSSELNVNALELDDSALYLCASRSQVQSSYEQYFGPGTRLTVT.

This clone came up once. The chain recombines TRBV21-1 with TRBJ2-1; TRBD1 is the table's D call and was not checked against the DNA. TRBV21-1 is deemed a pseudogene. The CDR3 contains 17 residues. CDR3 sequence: CASNPKRGTGWMYEQFF. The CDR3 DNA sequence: TGTGCCAGCAACCCCAAAAGGGGGACAGGGTGGATGTATGAGCAGTTCTTC.

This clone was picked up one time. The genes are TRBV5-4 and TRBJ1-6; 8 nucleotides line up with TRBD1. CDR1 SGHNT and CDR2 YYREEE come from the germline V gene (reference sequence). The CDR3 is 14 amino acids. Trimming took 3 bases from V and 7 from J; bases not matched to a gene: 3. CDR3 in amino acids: CASSSDRANSPLHF. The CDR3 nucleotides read TGTGCCAGCAGCTCGGACAGGGCGAATTCACCCCTCCACTTT.

The CDR3 DNA is TGTGCCAGCATGGAGGACCATGAGCAGTTCTTC. This gives the protein CASMEDHEQFF. J is TRBJ2-1 and V is TRBV11-3; weak D call: TRBD2 (5 bases). V was shortened by 7 bases and J by 8 bases, with 9 bases between the two germline ends. The germline gives CDR1 SGHNT, CDR2 YENEEA. The CDR3 contains 11 residues.

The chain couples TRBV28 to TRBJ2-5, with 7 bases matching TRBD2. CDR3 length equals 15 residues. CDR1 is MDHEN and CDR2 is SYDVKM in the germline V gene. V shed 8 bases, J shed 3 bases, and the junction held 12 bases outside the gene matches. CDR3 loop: CASEGRGRVEETQYF. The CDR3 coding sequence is TGTGCCAGCGAGGGGAGGGGCAGGGTGGAAGAGACCCAGTACTTC.

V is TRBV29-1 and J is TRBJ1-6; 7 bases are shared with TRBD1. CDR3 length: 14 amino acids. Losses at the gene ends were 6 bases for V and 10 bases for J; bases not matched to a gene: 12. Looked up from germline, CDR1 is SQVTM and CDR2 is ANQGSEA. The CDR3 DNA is TGCAGCGTCCTCACCGGGACAGAATACTCACCCCTCCACTTT. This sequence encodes CSVLTGTEYSPLHF. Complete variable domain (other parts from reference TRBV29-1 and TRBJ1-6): SAVISQKPSRDICQRGTSLTIQCQVDSQVTMMFWYRQQPGQSLTLIATANQGSEATYESGFVIDKFPISRPNLTFSTLTVSNMSPEDSSIYLCSVLTGTEYSPLHFGNGTRLTVT.

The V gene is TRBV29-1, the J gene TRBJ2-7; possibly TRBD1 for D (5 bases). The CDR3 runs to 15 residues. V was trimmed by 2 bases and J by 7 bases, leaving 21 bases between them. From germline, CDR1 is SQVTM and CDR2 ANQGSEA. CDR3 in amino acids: CSVEYIQGREWEQYF. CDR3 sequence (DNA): TGCAGCGTTGAATATATTCAAGGCAGGGAATGGGAGCAGTACTTC.

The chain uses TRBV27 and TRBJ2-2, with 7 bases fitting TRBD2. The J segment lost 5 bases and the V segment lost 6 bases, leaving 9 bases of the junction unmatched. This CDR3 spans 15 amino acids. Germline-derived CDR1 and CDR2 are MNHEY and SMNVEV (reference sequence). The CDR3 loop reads CASSSREGRTGELFF. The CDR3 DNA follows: TGTGCCAGCAGCTCAAGGGAGGGGAGGACCGGGGAGCTGTTTTTT.

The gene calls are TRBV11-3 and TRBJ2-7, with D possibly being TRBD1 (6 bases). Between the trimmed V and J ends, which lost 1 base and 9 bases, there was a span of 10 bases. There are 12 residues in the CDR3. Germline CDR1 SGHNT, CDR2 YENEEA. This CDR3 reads CASSLVRDTQYF. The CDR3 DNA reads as TGTGCCAGCAGCTTAGTCCGGGACACGCAGTACTTC.

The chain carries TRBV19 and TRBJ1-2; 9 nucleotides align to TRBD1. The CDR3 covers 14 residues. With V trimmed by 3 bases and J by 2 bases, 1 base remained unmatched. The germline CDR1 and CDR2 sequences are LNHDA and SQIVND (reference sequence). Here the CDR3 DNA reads TGTGCCAGTAGTATTGACAGGGGGAACTATGGCTACACCTTC. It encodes CASSIDRGNYGYTF.

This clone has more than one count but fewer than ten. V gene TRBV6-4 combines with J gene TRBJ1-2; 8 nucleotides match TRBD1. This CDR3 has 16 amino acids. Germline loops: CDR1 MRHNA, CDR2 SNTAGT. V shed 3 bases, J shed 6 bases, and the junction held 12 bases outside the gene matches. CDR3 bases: TGTGCCAGCAGTGAGTCGGCCAGGGGGCCTTGGAATGGCTACACCTTC. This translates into CASSESARGPWNGYTF.

In DNA, the CDR3 is TGTGCCGTCAGGGCCGGGGCCAACGTCCTGACTTTC. This translates into CAVRAGANVLTF. The genes are TRBV6-5 and TRBJ2-6, with D perhaps TRBD1 (5 bases). CDR3 length: 12 residues. The germline V gene has CDR1 MNHEY and CDR2 SVGAGI. V dropped 11 bases and J dropped 4 bases, with 9 bases sitting between them.

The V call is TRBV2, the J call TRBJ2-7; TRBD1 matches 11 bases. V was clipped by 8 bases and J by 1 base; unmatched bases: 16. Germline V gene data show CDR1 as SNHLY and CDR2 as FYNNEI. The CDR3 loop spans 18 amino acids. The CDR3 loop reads CASLVGPGQGEFSYEQYF. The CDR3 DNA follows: TGTGCCAGCCTCGTAGGGCCGGGACAGGGGGAATTTTCCTACGAGCAGTACTTC. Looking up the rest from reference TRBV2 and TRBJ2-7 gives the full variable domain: EPEVTQTPSHQVTQMGQEVILRCVPISNHLYFYWYRQILGQKVEFLVSFYNNEISEKSEIFDDQFSVERPDGSNFTLKIRSTKLEDSAMYFCASLVGPGQGEFSYEQYFGPGTRLTVT.

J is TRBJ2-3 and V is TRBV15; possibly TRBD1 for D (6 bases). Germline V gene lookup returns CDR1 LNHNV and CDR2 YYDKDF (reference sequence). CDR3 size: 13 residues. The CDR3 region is CPLYRDSTDTQYF. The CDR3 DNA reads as TGTCCTTTATACAGGGATAGCACAGATACGCAGTATTTT.

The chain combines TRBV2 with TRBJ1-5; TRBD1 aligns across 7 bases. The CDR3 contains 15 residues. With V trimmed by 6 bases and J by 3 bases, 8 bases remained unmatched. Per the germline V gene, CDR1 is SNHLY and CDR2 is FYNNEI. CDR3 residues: CASRLGTAVNQPQHF. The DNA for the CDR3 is TGTGCCAGCAGACTCGGGACAGCAGTCAATCAGCCCCAGCATTTT.

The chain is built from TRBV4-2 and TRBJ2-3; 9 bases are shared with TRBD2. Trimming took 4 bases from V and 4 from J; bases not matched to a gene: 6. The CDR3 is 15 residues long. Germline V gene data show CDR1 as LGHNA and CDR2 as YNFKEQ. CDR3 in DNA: TGTGCCAGCAGCCTAAAGGGCGGGGGGGCAGATACGCAGTATTTT. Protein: CASSLKGGGADTQYF.

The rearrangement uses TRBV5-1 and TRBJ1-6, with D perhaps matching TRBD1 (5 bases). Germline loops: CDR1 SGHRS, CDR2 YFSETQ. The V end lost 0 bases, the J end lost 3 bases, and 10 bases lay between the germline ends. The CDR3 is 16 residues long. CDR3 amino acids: CASSLAGARYNSPLHF. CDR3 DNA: TGCGCCAGCAGCTTGGCTGGGGCCCGCTATAATTCACCCCTCCACTTT. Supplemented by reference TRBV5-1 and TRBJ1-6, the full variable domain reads KAGVTQTPRYLIKTRGQQVTLSCSPISGHRSVSWYQQTPGQGLQFLFEYFSETQRNKGNFPGRFSGRQFSNSRSEMNVSTLELGDSALYLCASSLAGARYNSPLHFGNGTRLTVT.